This TCR beta chain is from a study of response to subunit inactivated influenza vaccine (dated by TCRdb to 2016 to 2019). Broadly, across the study: Deep quantitative profiling of the T cell receptor repertoire was used in the study to follow responses to a trivalent subunit inactivated influenza vaccine. General conclusions and limits of the study: It was suggested by the authors that each seasonal influenza vaccination may recruit only a limited number of new T cells.

This clonotype was recorded many times. Its specific antigen is unknown. The record has no base qualities; no much larger clone is one base away. Library preparation employed RT-PCR. Reads for this sample came from an Illumina HiSeq 2500. Using fastp at Q25 and MiXCR, TCRdb reprocessed the public reads and kept productive beta chains. Duplicate CDR3 protein sequences are folded into a single record with the most common DNA and genes. Here the sample has hundreds of thousands of distinct CDR3 sequences; more than 15% occur a single time. The ten largest clones take up around 10% of the sample. The CDR3 spans 19 residues, from the cysteine through the phenylalanine. Only the CDR3 region is kept as DNA, spanning 57 bases read in frame from base 1. Trimmed from V: 0 bases; trimmed from J: 4 bases; junction bases lacking a gene match: 15. The germline V gene supplies CDR1 LGHNA and CDR2 YSLEER.

The chain is encoded by TRBV4-3 joined to TRBJ2-1, with 7 bases in between that match TRBD2. The sample consisted of PBMCs from blood, taken roughly 12 days after vaccination. The clonotype originates from a man between 50 and 59 years old who received an inactivated influenza vaccine. Donor details come from another sample of the same person, matched by shared clones. The nucleotides read TGCGCCAGCAGCCAAGATCTTACGTCTAGCGGAACAAATTACAATGAGCAGTTCTTC. Its translation reads: CASSQDLTSSGTNYNEQFF.